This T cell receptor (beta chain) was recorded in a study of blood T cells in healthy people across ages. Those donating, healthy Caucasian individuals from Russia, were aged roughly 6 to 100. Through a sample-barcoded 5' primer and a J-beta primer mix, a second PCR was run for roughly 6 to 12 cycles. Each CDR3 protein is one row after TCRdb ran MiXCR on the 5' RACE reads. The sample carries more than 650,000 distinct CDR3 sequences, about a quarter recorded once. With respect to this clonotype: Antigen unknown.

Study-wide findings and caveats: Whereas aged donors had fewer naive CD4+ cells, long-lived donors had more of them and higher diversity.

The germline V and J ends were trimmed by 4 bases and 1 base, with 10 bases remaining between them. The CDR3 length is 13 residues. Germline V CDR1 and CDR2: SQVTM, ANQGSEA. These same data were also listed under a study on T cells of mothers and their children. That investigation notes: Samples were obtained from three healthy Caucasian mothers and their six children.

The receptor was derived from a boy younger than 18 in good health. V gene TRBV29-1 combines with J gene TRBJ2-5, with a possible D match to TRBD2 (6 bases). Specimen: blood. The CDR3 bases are TGCAGCGTTGCGGCGGGGACCCAAGAGACCCAGTACTTC. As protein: CSVAAGTQETQYF. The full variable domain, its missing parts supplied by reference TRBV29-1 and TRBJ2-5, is SAVISQKPSRDICQRGTSLTIQCQVDSQVTMMFWYRQQPGQSLTLIATANQGSEATYESGFVIDKFPISRPNLTFSTLTVSNMSPEDSSIYLCSVAAGTQETQYFGPGTRLLVL.